These T cell receptor beta chains were read from a single sample in a study of blood T cell repertoires in COVID-19. Generated by immunoSEQ multiplex PCR, the TCRdb table keeps only in-frame clones and is missing some. The table lists about 480,000 clones, about nine tenths of them singletons, with 8% to 9.5% in the top ten. Sequenced material: PBMCs or T cells enriched from blood (not recorded which). The receptors shown here come from a woman aged 55-70 years who had recovered from COVID-19. The CDR3 runs from the conserved cysteine through the conserved F or W. Fields, in order: D gene, V gene, J gene, clone size, CDR3 DNA, CDR3 protein. A D gene is named only where the DNA matches it firmly. Size values are once, few and many counts, or a class for expanded clones, and some rows have none.

TRBD2,TRBV27,TRBJ2-3,once,TGTGCCAGCAGTCGGACCCAGACTAGCGGGGGAGATACGCAGTATTTT,CASSRTQTSGGDTQYF
-,TRBV5-1,TRBJ2-7,-,TGCGCCAGCAGCCCGGACCCCCAGGGGACCTCCTACGAGCAGTACTTC,CASSPDPQGTSYEQYF
TRBD2,TRBV7-2,TRBJ2-3,-,TGTGCCAGCAGCTTAAGTCGGGAGGCAGATACGCAGTATTTT,CASSLSREADTQYF
-,TRBV30,TRBJ2-5,-,TGTGCCTTGGGCTCGCGGGTCCGGACCCAGTACTTC,CALGSRVRTQYF
-,TRBV27,TRBJ1-2,-,TGTGCCAGCAGTTCTTGGGGGGGTAACTATGGCTACACCTTC,CASSSWGGNYGYTF
-,TRBV4-1,TRBJ1-5,-,TGCGCCAGCAGCCAAGATGGGGCAGGAAGGAACAATCAGCCCCAGCATTTT,CASSQDGAGRNNQPQHF
-,TRBV6-5,TRBJ1-3,-,TGTGCCAGCCGGGGGGTGCACACCATATATTTT,CASRGVHTIYF
-,TRBV10-3,TRBJ1-5,once,TGTGCCAGCCGGGCCGAGGGCGATCAGCCCCAGCATTTT,CASRAEGDQPQHF
-,TRBV4-1,TRBJ2-2,-,TGCGCCAGCTCCGCGCGCGGGGGCACGAACACCGGGGAGCTGTTTTTT,CASSARGGTNTGELFF
TRBD1,TRBV2,TRBJ1-2,-,TGTGCCAGCGACGAACCCCCGGGACAGGGTAGAGACTATGGCTACACCTTC,CASDEPPGQGRDYGYTF
TRBD1,TRBV5-1,TRBJ2-3,-,TGCGCCAGCAGCTCCGGACAGGGGATTATAGGCACAGATACGCAGTATTTT,CASSSGQGIIGTDTQYF
-,TRBV12-3/TRBV12-4,TRBJ1-2,-,TGTGCCAGCTCGCAGGGAAACTATGGCTACACCTTC,CASSQGNYGYTF
-,TRBV10-3,TRBJ1-5,once,TGTGCCATCAGTCCAGGGATCCGGAAGCCCCAGCATTTT,CAISPGIRKPQHF
-,TRBV14,TRBJ1-1,-,TGTGCCAGCAGCCTGGGGGGAGCTGAAGCTTTCTTT,CASSLGGAEAFF
TRBD1,TRBV19,TRBJ1-1,-,TGTGCCACATCGGACAGGTTCATGAACACTGAAGCTTTCTTT,CATSDRFMNTEAFF
-,TRBV11-2,TRBJ1-5,-,TGTGCCAGCAGCCTCATTAGCAGGGGTCCGTGTTGCAATCAGCCCCAGCATTTT,CASSLISRGPCCNQPQHF
-,TRBV20-1,TRBJ1-3,-,TGCAGTGCCATTTCTGGAAACACCATATATTTT,CSAISGNTIYF
TRBD1,TRBV5-1,TRBJ1-1,-,TGCGCCAGCAGCCGCCCGACAGGGACGAACACTGAAGCTTTCTTT,CASSRPTGTNTEAFF
TRBD1,TRBV6-5,TRBJ2-7,-,TGTGCCAGCAGTTCCTCAGACAGGGCCAACTCCTACGAGCAGTACTTC,CASSSSDRANSYEQYF
TRBD1,TRBV24-1,TRBJ1-1,few,TGTGCCACCAGTGATTCCGGGACAGGGGACACTGAAGCTTTCTTT,CATSDSGTGDTEAFF
-,TRBV12-5,TRBJ1-5,-,TGTGCTAGTGGTTTGGTAGGGGGTCAGCCCCAGCATTTT,CASGLVGGQPQHF
TRBD1,TRBV2,TRBJ2-3,-,TGTGCCAGCAGCAGGGACAGTACAGATACGCAGTATTTT,CASSRDSTDTQYF
TRBD2,TRBV28,TRBJ2-3,-,TGTGCCAGCAGTTTAACCCTCCTAGCGGGGGGCACAGATACGCAGTATTTT,CASSLTLLAGGTDTQYF
TRBD1,TRBV2,TRBJ1-2,-,TGTGCCAGCAGTGGACAGGGCGGTGGCTACACCTTC,CASSGQGGGYTF
TRBD1,TRBV5-4,TRBJ2-1,-,TGTGCCAGCAGCCTCCGGGACAGGGTCTACAATGAGCAGTTCTTC,CASSLRDRVYNEQFF
-,TRBV29-1,TRBJ2-3,-,TGCAGCGTTGAAGAGCAATCAGGCACAGATACGCAGTATTTT,CSVEEQSGTDTQYF
TRBD2,TRBV2,TRBJ2-2,-,TGTGCCAGCAGGCCTACTAGCGGGGGGCCGAACACCGGGGAGCTGTTTTTT,CASRPTSGGPNTGELFF
TRBD1,TRBV2,TRBJ2-1,-,TGTGCCAGCAGGGGGACAGGGGATCTCTATGAGCAGTTCTTC,CASRGTGDLYEQFF
TRBD1,TRBV10-3,TRBJ2-2,-,TGTGCCATCAGTGACCGATCCGGGACAGGGAACACCGGGGAGCTGTTTTTT,CAISDRSGTGNTGELFF
TRBD1,TRBV24-1,TRBJ1-5,-,TGTGCCACCAGTCCCGGGACAGGGACAAATCAGCCCCAGCATTTT,CATSPGTGTNQPQHF
-,TRBV30,TRBJ2-2,-,TGTGCCTGGAGTGTACTCTCGGTCCCCGGGGAGCTGTTTTTT,CAWSVLSVPGELFF
-,TRBV19,TRBJ2-3,-,TGTGCCAGTAGTATCCCTAGCACAGATACGCAGTATTTT,CASSIPSTDTQYF
-,TRBV7-9,TRBJ2-4,-,TGTGCCAGCAGCTTTTTTAGAGGGAAAGCCAAAAACATTCAGTACTTC,CASSFFRGKAKNIQYF
-,TRBV6-5,TRBJ2-2,few,TGTGCCAGCAGGCGGGGAACGGGAACCGGGGAGCTGTTTTTT,CASRRGTGTGELFF
-,TRBV29-1,TRBJ1-2,-,TGCAGCGTTCCAAAAGGGGGGGGTTTCTCTGGCTACACCTTC,CSVPKGGGFSGYTF
-,TRBV29-1,TRBJ1-2,-,TGCAGCGTTCAGGGTCTGGACTATGGCTACACCTTC,CSVQGLDYGYTF
TRBD1,TRBV18,TRBJ1-1,-,TGTGCCAGCTCACCGTGGACAGGGGAGAACACTGAAGCTTTCTTT,CASSPWTGENTEAFF
-,TRBV11-3,TRBJ1-1,-,TGTGCCAGCAGCCTCTTCTCGAACACTGAAGCTTTCTTT,CASSLFSNTEAFF
TRBD1,TRBV24-1,TRBJ2-3,-,TGTGCCACCAGTGAGCGGGACAGGTATACTAGCACAGATACGCAGTATTTT,CATSERDRYTSTDTQYF
TRBD2,TRBV7-7,TRBJ2-2,once,TGTGCTAGCAGCCCTCGACTAGCGGGGGGAGAGAACACCGGGGAGCTGTTTTTT,CASSPRLAGGENTGELFF